This is a list of T cell receptor beta chains from one sample in a study of blood T cell repertoires in COVID-19. TCRdb's table, derived via immunoSEQ multiplex PCR, lists solely in-frame clones and lacks some. The repertoire includes 100,000 or so clones, around 90% of them detected once, and roughly 5.2% sits in the top ten. The specimen was peripheral blood. The origin of the receptors is a woman aged 50 to 65 with COVID-19, enrolled during active disease. CDR3s include the opening cysteine and the closing phenylalanine or tryptophan. Each record gives: clone size, J gene, V gene, CDR3 length, D gene, CDR3 protein, CDR3 DNA. D genes are given only for firm matches. Some rows mark clone size as missing; the rest say once, few, many or name a class of expanded clone.

. | TRBJ2-1 | TRBV6-2/TRBV6-3 | 15 | . | CASSYREASYNEQFF | TGTGCCAGCAGTTACAGGGAGGCCTCCTACAATGAGCAGTTCTTC
. | TRBJ2-7 | TRBV6-7 | 18 | TRBD1 | CASSYPRDRATSSYEQYF | TGTGCCAGCAGTTACCCCCGGGACAGGGCAACGAGCTCCTACGAGCAGTACTTC
. | TRBJ1-1 | TRBV7-3 | 13 | TRBD1 | CASSPGGHTEAFF | TGTGCCAGCAGCCCAGGGGGGCACACTGAAGCTTTCTTT
. | TRBJ1-4 | TRBV5-6 | 15 | TRBD1 | CASSPLGQGAEKLFF | TGTGCCAGCAGCCCTTTAGGGCAGGGGGCAGAAAAACTGTTTTTT
. | TRBJ2-7 | TRBV7-7 | 15 | TRBD1 | CASSVGQDLSYEQYF | TGTGCCAGCAGCGTGGGACAGGACCTCTCCTACGAGCAGTACTTC
. | TRBJ1-3 | TRBV13 | 12 | . | CASSQSGNTIYF | TGTGCCAGCAGTCAATCTGGAAACACCATATATTTT
once | TRBJ1-2 | TRBV6-2/TRBV6-3 | 13 | . | CASSYSTAYGYTF | TGTGCCAGCAGTTACTCGACAGCCTATGGCTACACCTTC
. | TRBJ2-1 | TRBV4-3 | 12 | . | CASSHVREEQFF | TGCGCCAGCAGCCACGTCCGGGAAGAGCAGTTCTTC
. | TRBJ2-7 | TRBV7-6 | 15 | . | CASSLGDRPGDEQYF | TGTGCCAGCAGCTTAGGAGACAGGCCCGGGGATGAGCAGTACTTC
. | TRBJ2-3 | TRBV12-3/TRBV12-4 | 12 | . | CASSFGTDTQYF | TGTGCCAGCAGTTTCGGTACAGATACGCAGTATTTT
few | TRBJ2-7 | TRBV24-1 | 14 | . | CATSDFCRAYEQYF | TGTGCCACCAGTGATTTCTGCAGGGCTTACGAGCAGTACTTC
. | TRBJ2-2 | TRBV7-7 | 15 | TRBD1 | CASSSGGIGAGELFF | TGTGCCAGCAGCTCAGGGGGTATCGGAGCCGGGGAGCTGTTTTTT
few | TRBJ2-5 | TRBV5-5 | 14 | TRBD2 | CASSPQASGETQYF | TGTGCCAGCAGCCCTCAGGCTAGCGGAGAGACCCAGTACTTC
. | TRBJ2-3 | TRBV7-3 | 15 | TRBD2 | CASSSSGGFSDTQYF | TGTGCCAGCAGCTCTAGCGGGGGGTTCTCAGATACGCAGTATTTT
once | TRBJ2-5 | TRBV6-6 | 13 | . | CASQAVGGETQYF | TGTGCCAGCCAGGCCGTAGGGGGAGAGACCCAGTACTTC
. | TRBJ1-4 | TRBV7-8 | 15 | TRBD1 | CASSLNRGINEKLFF | TGTGCCAGCAGTCTAAACAGGGGGATTAATGAAAAACTGTTTTTT
. | TRBJ1-6 | TRBV2 | 14 | TRBD1 | CASSRQGPNSPLHF | TGTGCCAGCAGTAGACAGGGTCCTAATTCACCCCTCCACTTT
. | TRBJ2-1 | TRBV18 | 15 | . | CASSPLLSSYNEQFF | TGTGCCAGCTCACCTTTGCTAAGCTCCTACAATGAGCAGTTCTTC
. | TRBJ2-7 | TRBV18 | 14 | TRBD2 | CASSPKDGGLGQYF | TGTGCCAGCTCACCAAAGGACGGGGGGTTAGGGCAGTACTTC
. | TRBJ2-3 | TRBV5-6 | 15 | TRBD2 | CASSSSGGSTDTQYF | TGTGCCAGCAGCTCTAGCGGGGGCAGCACAGATACGCAGTATTTT
. | TRBJ2-3 | TRBV10-3 | 15 | . | CANADGTQSADTQYF | TGTGCCAACGCGGACGGGACACAATCGGCAGATACGCAGTATTTT
. | TRBJ2-7 | TRBV10-3 | 12 | . | CAISPDSYEQYF | TGTGCCATCAGCCCAGACAGTTACGAGCAGTACTTC
. | TRBJ2-1 | TRBV18 | 14 | TRBD1 | CASSPGQGYNEQFF | TGTGCCAGCTCACCGGGACAGGGATACAATGAGCAGTTCTTC
. | TRBJ1-1 | TRBV18 | 13 | . | CASSPLNGAEAFF | TGTGCCAGCTCACCGCTCAACGGGGCTGAAGCTTTCTTT
once | TRBJ2-7 | TRBV5-6 | 17 | TRBD1 | CASSFGGQGASTYEQYF | TGTGCCAGCAGCTTTGGGGGACAGGGGGCTTCAACCTACGAGCAGTACTTC
once | TRBJ2-7 | TRBV6-5 | 14 | . | CASSYSAGYYEQYF | TGTGCCAGCAGTTACTCAGCAGGGTACTACGAGCAGTACTTC
. | TRBJ1-3 | TRBV5-4 | 15 | TRBD1 | CASSVDRASGNTIYF | TGTGCCAGCAGCGTTGACAGGGCCTCTGGAAACACCATATATTTT
. | TRBJ2-2 | TRBV4-1 | 15 | TRBD1 | CASSPMGQGAGELFF | TGCGCCAGCAGCCCCATGGGACAGGGGGCTGGGGAGCTGTTTTTT
. | TRBJ2-1 | TRBV6-6 | 11 | TRBD1 | CASSQSGQGFF | TGTGCCAGCAGTCAGTCGGGACAGGGGTTCTTC
. | TRBJ2-2 | TRBV7-6 | 16 | TRBD2 | CASSLSGGGPGGELFF | TGTGCCAGCAGCTTATCGGGCGGGGGTCCGGGCGGGGAGCTGTTTTTT
. | TRBJ1-1 | TRBV11-3 | 15 | TRBD1 | CASSLVGQGGSEAFF | TGTGCCAGCAGCTTAGTGGGACAGGGGGGATCCGAAGCTTTCTTT
. | TRBJ1-6 | TRBV3-1/TRBV3-2 | 15 | . | CASSQEGRGNSPLHF | TGTGCCAGCAGCCAGGAAGGTAGGGGTAATTCACCCCTCCACTTT
. | TRBJ1-3 | TRBV7-9 | 15 | . | CAISKQGASGNTIYF | TGTGCCATTTCCAAACAGGGAGCCTCTGGAAACACCATATATTTT
. | TRBJ2-7 | TRBV12-3/TRBV12-4 | 13 | . | CASRERGSYEQYF | TGTGCCAGCAGGGAACGGGGATCCTACGAGCAGTACTTC
. | TRBJ1-2 | TRBV11-2 | 15 | TRBD1 | CASSSGTGANYGYTF | TGTGCCAGCAGCTCTGGGACAGGGGCTAACTATGGCTACACCTTC
. | TRBJ2-2 | TRBV6-2/TRBV6-3 | 14 | TRBD2 | CASSLAGPAGELFF | TGTGCCAGCAGCCTAGCGGGGCCGGCCGGGGAGCTGTTTTTT
. | TRBJ1-2 | TRBV6-2/TRBV6-3 | 14 | . | CASSYEGLNYGYTF | TGTGCCAGCAGTTACGAGGGATTGAACTATGGCTACACCTTC
. | TRBJ2-1 | TRBV4-1 | 15 | TRBD1 | CASSQPRDRGNEQFF | TGCGCCAGCAGCCAGCCTCGGGACAGGGGTAATGAGCAGTTCTTC
. | TRBJ2-3 | TRBV7-8 | 15 | TRBD2 | CASSLGAPSGDTQYF | TGTGCCAGCAGCTTAGGGGCTCCTAGCGGGGATACGCAGTATTTT
. | TRBJ1-5 | TRBV28 | 15 | . | CASSFAGRGNQPQHF | TGTGCCAGCAGTTTTGCAGGGAGGGGCAATCAGCCCCAGCATTTT
few | TRBJ1-5 | TRBV29-1 | 15 | . | CSVEGKTYSNQPQHF | TGCAGCGTTGAGGGCAAGACCTATAGCAATCAGCCCCAGCATTTT
few | TRBJ2-7 | TRBV7-2 | 15 | . | CASSFAGASSYEQYF | TGTGCCAGCAGCTTTGCGGGTGCGAGCTCCTACGAGCAGTACTTC